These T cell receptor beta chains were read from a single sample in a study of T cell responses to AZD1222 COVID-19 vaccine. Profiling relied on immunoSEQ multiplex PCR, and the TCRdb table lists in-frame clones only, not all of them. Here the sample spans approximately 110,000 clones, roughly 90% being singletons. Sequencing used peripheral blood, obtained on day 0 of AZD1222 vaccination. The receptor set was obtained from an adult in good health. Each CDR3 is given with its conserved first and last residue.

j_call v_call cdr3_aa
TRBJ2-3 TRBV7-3 CASRKGLAADTQYF
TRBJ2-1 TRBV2 CASSALTEQFF
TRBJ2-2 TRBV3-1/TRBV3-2 CASSRTVGAITGELFF
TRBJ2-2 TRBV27 CASSSVTVTGELFF
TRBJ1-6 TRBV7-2 CASSPVKGYNSPLHF
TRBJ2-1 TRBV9 CASSVAYRGDEQFF
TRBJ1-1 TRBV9 CASSVAGVNTEAFF
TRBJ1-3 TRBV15 CATSRGYRDSGNTIYF
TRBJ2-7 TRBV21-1 CASSIQGLDSGPHEQYF
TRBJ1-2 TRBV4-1 CASSQDSSPFYGYTF
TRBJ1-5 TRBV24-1 CATSDSGQGHQPQHF
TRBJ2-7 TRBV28 CASSGMLYEQYF
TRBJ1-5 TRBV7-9 CASSLEGGANQPQHF
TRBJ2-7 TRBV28 CASSFQGGRYEQYF
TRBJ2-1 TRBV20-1 CSAPGRGGRFF
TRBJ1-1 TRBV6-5 CATKTEIMNTEAFF
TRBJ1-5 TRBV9 CASSVGGTDLQPQHF
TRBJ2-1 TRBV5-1 CASSLEGTAYNEQFF